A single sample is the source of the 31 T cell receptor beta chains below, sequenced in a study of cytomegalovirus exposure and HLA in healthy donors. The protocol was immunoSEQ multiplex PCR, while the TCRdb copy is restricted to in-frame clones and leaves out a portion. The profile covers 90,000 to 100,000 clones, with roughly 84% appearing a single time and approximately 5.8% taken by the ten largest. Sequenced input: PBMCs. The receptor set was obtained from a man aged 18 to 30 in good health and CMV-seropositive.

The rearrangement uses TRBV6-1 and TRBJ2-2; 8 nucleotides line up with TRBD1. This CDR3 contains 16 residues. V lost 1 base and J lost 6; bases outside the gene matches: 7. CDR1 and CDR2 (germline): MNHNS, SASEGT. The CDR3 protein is CASSEGTGPPSGELFF. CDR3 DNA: TGTGCCAGCAGTGAAGGGACAGGGCCCCCTTCCGGGGAGCTGTTTTTT.

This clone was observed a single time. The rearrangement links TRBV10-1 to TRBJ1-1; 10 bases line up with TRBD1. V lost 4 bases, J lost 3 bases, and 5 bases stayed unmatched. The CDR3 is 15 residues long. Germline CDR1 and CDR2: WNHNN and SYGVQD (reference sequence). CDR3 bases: TGCGCCAGCAGTGGTGCCGGGACAGGGGACACTGAAGCTTTCTTT. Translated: CASSGAGTGDTEAFF.

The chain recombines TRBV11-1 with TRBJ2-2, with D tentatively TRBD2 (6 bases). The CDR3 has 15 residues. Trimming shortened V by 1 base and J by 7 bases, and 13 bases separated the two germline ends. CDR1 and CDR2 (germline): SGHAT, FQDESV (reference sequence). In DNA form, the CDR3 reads TGTGCCAGCAGCTTAGAGGCGGGGCAGTACGGGGAGCTGTTTTTT. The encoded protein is CASSLEAGQYGELFF.

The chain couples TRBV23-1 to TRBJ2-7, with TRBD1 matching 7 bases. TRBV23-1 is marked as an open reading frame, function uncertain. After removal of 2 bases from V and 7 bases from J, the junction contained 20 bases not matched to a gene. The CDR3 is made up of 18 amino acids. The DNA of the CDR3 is TGCGCCAGCAGTCAACGTCTGTCCGGACAGGAAGGGGTTTATGAGCAGTACTTC. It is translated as CASSQRLSGQEGVYEQYF.

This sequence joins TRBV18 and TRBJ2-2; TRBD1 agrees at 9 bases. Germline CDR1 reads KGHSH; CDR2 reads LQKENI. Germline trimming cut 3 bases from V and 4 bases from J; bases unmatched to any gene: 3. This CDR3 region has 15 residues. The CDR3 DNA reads TGTGCCAGCTCACCCGGGACAGGGAGCACCGGGGAGCTGTTTTTT. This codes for CASSPGTGSTGELFF. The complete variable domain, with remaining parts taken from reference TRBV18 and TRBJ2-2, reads NAGVMQNPRHLVRRRGQEARLRCSPMKGHSHVYWYRQLPEEGLKFMVYLQKENIIDESGMPKERFSAEFPKEGPSILRIQQVVRGDSAAYFCASSPGTGSTGELFFGEGSRLTVL.

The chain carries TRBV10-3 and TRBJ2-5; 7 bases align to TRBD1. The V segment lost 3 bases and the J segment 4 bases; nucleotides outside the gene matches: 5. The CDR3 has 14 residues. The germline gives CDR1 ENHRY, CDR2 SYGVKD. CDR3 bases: TGTGCCATCAGTGAAACAGGGGAGTCAGAGACCCAGTACTTC. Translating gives CAISETGESETQYF.

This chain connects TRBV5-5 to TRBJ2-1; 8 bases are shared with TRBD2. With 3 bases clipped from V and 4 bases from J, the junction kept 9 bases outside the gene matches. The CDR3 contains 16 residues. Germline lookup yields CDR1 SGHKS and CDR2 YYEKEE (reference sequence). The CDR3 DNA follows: TGTGCCAGCAGCTCATTTAGCGGGGCGGTATACAATGAGCAGTTCTTC. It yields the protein CASSSFSGAVYNEQFF.

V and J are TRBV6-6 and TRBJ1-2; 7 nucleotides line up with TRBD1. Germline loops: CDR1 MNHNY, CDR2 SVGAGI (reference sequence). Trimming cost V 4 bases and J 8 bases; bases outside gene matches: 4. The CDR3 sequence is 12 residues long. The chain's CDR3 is CASSSTGVGYTF. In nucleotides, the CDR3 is TGTGCCAGCAGTTCAACAGGGGTCGGCTACACCTTC.

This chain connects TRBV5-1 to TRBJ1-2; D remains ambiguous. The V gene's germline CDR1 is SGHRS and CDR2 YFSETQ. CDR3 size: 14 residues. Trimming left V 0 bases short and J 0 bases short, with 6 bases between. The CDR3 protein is CASSLELANYGYTF. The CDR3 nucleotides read TGCGCCAGCAGCTTGGAGCTAGCTAACTATGGCTACACCTTC.

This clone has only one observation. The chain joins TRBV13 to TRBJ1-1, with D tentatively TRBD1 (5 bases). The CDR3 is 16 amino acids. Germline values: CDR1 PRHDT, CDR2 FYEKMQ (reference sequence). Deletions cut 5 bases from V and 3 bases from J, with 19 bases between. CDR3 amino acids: CASSEAFGGFDTEAFF. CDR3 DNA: TGTGCCAGCAGCGAAGCCTTCGGGGGATTCGACACTGAAGCTTTCTTT.

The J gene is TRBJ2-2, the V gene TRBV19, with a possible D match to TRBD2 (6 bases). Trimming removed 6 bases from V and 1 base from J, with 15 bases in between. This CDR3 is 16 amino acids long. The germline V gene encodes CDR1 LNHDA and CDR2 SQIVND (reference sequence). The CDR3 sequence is CASRGRSRQNTGELFF. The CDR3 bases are TGTGCCAGTAGAGGGAGGTCGAGACAGAACACCGGGGAGCTGTTTTTT. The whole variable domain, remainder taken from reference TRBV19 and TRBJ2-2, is DGGITQSPKYLFRKEGQNVTLSCEQNLNHDAMYWYRQDPGQGLRLIYYSQIVNDFQKGDIAEGYSVSREKKESFPLTVTSAQKNPTAFYLCASRGRSRQNTGELFFGEGSRLTVL.

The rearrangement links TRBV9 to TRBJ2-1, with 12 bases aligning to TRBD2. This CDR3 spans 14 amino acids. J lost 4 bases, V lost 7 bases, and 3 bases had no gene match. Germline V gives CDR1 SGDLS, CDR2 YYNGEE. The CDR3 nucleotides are TGTGCCAGCTCGACTAGCGGGGGATACAATGAGCAGTTCTTC. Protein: CASSTSGGYNEQFF.

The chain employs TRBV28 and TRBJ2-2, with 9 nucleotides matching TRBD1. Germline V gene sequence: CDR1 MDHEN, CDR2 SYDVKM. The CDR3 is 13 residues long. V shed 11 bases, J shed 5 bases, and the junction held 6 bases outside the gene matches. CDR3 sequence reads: CAVDRGGTGELFF. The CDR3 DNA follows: TGTGCCGTGGACAGGGGAGGTACCGGGGAGCTGTTTTTT.

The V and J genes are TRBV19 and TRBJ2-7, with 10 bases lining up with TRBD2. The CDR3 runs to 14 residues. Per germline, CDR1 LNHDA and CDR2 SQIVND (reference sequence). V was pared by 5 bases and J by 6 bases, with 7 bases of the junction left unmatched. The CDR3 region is CASSSLAGVGEQYF. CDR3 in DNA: TGTGCCAGTAGTTCCCTAGCGGGGGTGGGCGAGCAGTACTTC. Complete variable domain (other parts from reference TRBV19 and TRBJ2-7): DGGITQSPKYLFRKEGQNVTLSCEQNLNHDAMYWYRQDPGQGLRLIYYSQIVNDFQKGDIAEGYSVSREKKESFPLTVTSAQKNPTAFYLCASSSLAGVGEQYFGPGTRLTVT.

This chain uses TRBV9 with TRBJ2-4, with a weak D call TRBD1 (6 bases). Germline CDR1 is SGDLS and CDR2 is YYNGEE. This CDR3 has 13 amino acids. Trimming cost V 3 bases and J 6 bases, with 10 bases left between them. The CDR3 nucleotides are TGTGCCAGCAGCGACGGACAGTTAAACATTCAGTACTTC. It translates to CASSDGQLNIQYF.

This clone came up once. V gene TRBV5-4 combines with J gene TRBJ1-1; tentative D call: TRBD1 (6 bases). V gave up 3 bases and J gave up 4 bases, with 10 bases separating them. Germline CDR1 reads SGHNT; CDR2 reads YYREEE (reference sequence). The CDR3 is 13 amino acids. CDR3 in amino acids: CASSSGQTTEAFF. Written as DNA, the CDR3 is TGTGCCAGCAGCTCCGGACAGACCACTGAAGCTTTCTTT.

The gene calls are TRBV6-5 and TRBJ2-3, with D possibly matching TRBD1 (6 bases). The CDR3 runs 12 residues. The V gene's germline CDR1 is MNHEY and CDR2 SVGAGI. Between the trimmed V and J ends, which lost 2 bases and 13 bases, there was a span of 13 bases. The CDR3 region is CASSYGGRVEYF. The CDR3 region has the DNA TGTGCCAGCAGTTACGGGGGCAGGGTAGAGTATTTT.

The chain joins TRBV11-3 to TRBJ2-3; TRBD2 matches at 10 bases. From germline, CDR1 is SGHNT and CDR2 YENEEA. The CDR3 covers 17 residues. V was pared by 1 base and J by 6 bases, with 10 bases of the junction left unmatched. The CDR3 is CASSLGVAAGGADTQYF. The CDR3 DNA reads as TGTGCCAGCAGCTTAGGTGTAGCAGCGGGAGGGGCCGATACGCAGTATTTT.

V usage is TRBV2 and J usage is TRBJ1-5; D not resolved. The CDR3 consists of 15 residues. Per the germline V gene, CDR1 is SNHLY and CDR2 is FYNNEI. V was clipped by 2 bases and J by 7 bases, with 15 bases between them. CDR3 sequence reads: CASSELPTPRQPQHF. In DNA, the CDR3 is TGTGCCAGCAGTGAATTGCCTACCCCGCGCCAGCCCCAGCATTTT.

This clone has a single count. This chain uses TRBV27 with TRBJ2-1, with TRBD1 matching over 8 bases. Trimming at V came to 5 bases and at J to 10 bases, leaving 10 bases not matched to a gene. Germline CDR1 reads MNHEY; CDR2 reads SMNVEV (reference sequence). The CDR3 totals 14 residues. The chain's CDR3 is CASSPGQAKGEQFF. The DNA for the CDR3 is TGTGCCAGCAGTCCGGGACAGGCGAAGGGCGAGCAGTTCTTC.

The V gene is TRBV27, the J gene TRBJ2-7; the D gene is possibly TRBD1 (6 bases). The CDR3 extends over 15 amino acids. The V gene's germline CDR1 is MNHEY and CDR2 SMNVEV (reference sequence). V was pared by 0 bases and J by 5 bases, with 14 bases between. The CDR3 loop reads CASSLSTGSLDEQYF. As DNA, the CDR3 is TGTGCCAGCAGTTTATCTACAGGGAGCTTAGACGAGCAGTACTTC.

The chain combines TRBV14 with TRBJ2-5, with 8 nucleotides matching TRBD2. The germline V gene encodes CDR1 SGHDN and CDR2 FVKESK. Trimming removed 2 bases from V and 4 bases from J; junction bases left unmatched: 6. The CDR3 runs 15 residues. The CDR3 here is CASSQTGTSIETQYF. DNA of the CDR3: TGTGCCAGCAGCCAAACCGGGACTAGTATAGAGACCCAGTACTTC.

The CDR3 region has the DNA TGTGCCAGCAGCTTAGGAGCGACTAGCGGGAGAGAGACCCAGTACTTC. Protein sequence: CASSLGATSGRETQYF. The chain links TRBV11-3 to TRBJ2-5, with 12 positions matching TRBD2. In germline, CDR1 is SGHNT, CDR2 YENEEA. Germline trimming cut 1 base from V and 4 bases from J; bases unmatched to any gene: 4. This CDR3 comprises 16 residues.

CDR3 bases: TGTGCCAGCAGCCAAGAAAGAATGAGGGTGGCCGGGGAGCTGTTTTTT. It is translated as CASSQERMRVAGELFF. The genes are TRBV14 and TRBJ2-2; TRBD2 is a possible D gene (5 bases). CDR3 length: 16 amino acids. Trimming removed 0 bases at V and 6 bases at J, with 14 bases between. CDR1 and CDR2 from the germline V gene are SGHDN and FVKESK.

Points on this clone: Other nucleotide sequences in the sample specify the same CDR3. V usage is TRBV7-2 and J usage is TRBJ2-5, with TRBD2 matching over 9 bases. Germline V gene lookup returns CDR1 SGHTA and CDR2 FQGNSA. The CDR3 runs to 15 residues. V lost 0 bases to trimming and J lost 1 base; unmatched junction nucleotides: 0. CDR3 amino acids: CASSLASGSQETQYF. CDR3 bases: TGTGCCAGCAGCTTAGCTAGCGGGAGCCAAGAGACCCAGTACTTC.

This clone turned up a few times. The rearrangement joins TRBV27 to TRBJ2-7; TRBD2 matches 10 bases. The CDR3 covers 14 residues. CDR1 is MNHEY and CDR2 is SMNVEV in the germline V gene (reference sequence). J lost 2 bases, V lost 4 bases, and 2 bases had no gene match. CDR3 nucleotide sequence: TGTGCCAGCAGTTCCACTAGCGGGACCTACGAGCAGTACTTC. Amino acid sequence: CASSSTSGTYEQYF.

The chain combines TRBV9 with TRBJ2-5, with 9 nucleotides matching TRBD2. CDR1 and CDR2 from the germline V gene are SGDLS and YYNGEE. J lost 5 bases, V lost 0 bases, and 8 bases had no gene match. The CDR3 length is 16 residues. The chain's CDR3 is CASSVEAGGPLETQYF. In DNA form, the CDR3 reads TGTGCCAGCAGCGTAGAGGCGGGAGGGCCTCTGGAGACCCAGTACTTC.

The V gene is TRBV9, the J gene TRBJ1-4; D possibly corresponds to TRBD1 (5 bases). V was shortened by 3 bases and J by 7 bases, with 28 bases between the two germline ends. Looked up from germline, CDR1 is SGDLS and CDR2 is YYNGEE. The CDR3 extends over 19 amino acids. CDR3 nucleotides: TGTGCCAGCAGCGGCCGTTGGGGCAGTAGGTGGGTTCGAGGTGAAAAACTGTTTTTT. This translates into CASSGRWGSRWVRGEKLFF. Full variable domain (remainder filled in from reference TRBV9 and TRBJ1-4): DSGVTQTPKHLITATGQRVTLRCSPRSGDLSVYWYQQSLDQGLQFLIQYYNGEERAKGNILERFSAQQFPDLHSELNLSSLELGDSALYFCASSGRWGSRWVRGEKLFFGSGTQLSVL.

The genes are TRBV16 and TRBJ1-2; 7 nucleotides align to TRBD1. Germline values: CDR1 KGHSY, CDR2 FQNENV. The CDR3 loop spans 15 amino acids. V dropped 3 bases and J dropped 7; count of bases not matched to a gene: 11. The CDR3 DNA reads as TGTGCCAGCAGCCAGAAGACAGGGAAATTCGGTGGCTACACCTTC. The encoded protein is CASSQKTGKFGGYTF. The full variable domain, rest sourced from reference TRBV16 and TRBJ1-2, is GEEVAQTPKHLVRGEGQKAKLYCAPIKGHSYVFWYQQVLKNEFKFLISFQNENVFDETGMPKERFSAKCLPNSPCSLEIQATKLEDSAVYFCASSQKTGKFGGYTFGSGTRLTVV.

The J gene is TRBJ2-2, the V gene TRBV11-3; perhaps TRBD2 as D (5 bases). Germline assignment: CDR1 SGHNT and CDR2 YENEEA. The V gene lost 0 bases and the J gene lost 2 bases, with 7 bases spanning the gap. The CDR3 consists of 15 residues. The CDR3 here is CASSLERENTGELFF. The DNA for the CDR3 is TGTGCCAGCAGCTTAGAACGGGAAAACACCGGGGAGCTGTTTTTT.

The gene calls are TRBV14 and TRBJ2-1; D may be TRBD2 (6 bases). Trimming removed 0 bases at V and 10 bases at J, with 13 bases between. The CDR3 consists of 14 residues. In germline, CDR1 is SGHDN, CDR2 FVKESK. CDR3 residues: CASSQEMEGREQFF. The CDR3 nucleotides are TGTGCCAGCAGCCAAGAGATGGAGGGGCGGGAGCAGTTCTTC.